The rows below give T cell receptor beta chains drawn from one sample of a study of tumor-infiltrating lymphocytes in primary liver carcinoma. TCRdb reprocessed the multiplex PCR reads with MiXCR, giving one entry per CDR3 protein. This table holds approximately 22,000 distinct CDR3 sequences, approximately 70% found once. What was sequenced was liver tumor tissue from sampling region 1. The receptor set was obtained from a man aged 35 to 55 with primary liver carcinoma and hepatitis B virus infection. CDR3s include the opening cysteine and the closing phenylalanine or tryptophan. D genes are given only for firm matches. Size values are once, few and many counts, or a class for expanded clones, and some rows have none.

clone size,J gene,D gene,V gene,CDR3 DNA,CDR3 protein
few,TRBJ1-2,TRBD1,TRBV19,TGTGCCAGTAACAGCAGGGGGCGAGACTATGGCTACACCTTC,CASNSRGRDYGYTF
-,TRBJ2-4,-,TRBV12-3/TRBV12-4,TGTGTCAGCAGTTTGGGGGGTGGGGCGGACATAGCCAAAAACATTCAGTACTTC,CVSSLGGGADIAKNIQYF
few,TRBJ2-2,-,TRBV4-2,TGTGCCAGTAGCACAGGAGGTTATACCGAGGAGCTGTTTTTT,CASSTGGYTEELFF
-,TRBJ2-7,-,TRBV6-2/TRBV6-3,TGTGTCAGCAGTTTATGGTCCGGAACAGGGCCCTACGAGCAGTACTTC,CVSSLWSGTGPYEQYF
-,TRBJ2-3,-,TRBV5-5,TGCGCCAGCAGCCCGGTGTGGGAGGGCACAGATACGCAGTATTTT,CASSPVWEGTDTQYF
many,TRBJ2-5,-,TRBV11-3,TGTGCCAGCAGCTTAGGGGTTTATGGCGGGTATCAAGAGACCCAGTACTTC,CASSLGVYGGYQETQYF
-,TRBJ2-7,-,TRBV10-3,TGTGCCACGTCCGATGAAAACGAGCAGTACTTC,CATSDENEQYF
-,TRBJ2-3,-,TRBV6-5,TGTGCCAGCAGTTTATTTGGTGAGATTAGCACTGATACGCAGTATTTT,CASSLFGEISTDTQYF
large,TRBJ2-1,-,TRBV29-1,TGCAGCGTCGCCACGCTTCGGCCCTGGTCCCGTCAAGAGCAGTTCTTC,CSVATLRPWSRQEQFF
-,TRBJ2-5,TRBD1,TRBV10-2,TGCGCCAGCGGGACAGGGGCGTTTGAGACCCAGTACTTC,CASGTGAFETQYF
-,TRBJ2-7,-,TRBV13,TGTGCCAGCAGCTTACAGCACCAGAACCCCGAGCAGCACTTC,CASSLQHQNPEQHF
-,TRBJ1-5,-,TRBV12-3/TRBV12-4,TGTGCTAGCAGTTTTGGGCATGGAAGCAGTCAGCCCCAGCATTTT,CASSFGHGSSQPQHF
-,TRBJ2-6,-,TRBV6-5,TGTGCCAGCGCCGAGTGGGTGGCCAACGTCCTGACGTTC,CASAEWVANVLTF
-,TRBJ2-4,TRBD2,TRBV6-2/TRBV6-3,TGTGTCAGCAGTTACGGGGGGGCCCTTGGAGGTATTCAGTATTTC,CVSSYGGALGGIQYF
-,TRBJ1-2,TRBD1,TRBV28,TGTGCCAGCAGTGAAGGACAGGGGGGGGATTCTAACTATGGCTACACCTTC,CASSEGQGGDSNYGYTF
once,TRBJ2-6,-,TRBV6-5,TGTGCCAACACTGAGTGGGGGCCCAACGTCCTGACTTTC,CANTEWGPNVLTF
-,TRBJ1-5,-,TRBV6-1,TGTGCCAGCAATGAAGAGGAGGGGCGCAGAGGCAATGAGCCCCAGCATTTT,CASNEEEGRRGNEPQHF
-,TRBJ1-4,-,TRBV11-2,TGTGCCTGCAACCCCGACATAGCTCCAACTAATGAAAAACTGTTTTTT,CACNPDIAPTNEKLFF
-,TRBJ2-1,TRBD2,TRBV2,TGTGCAAGCGGGGGTAGAGTGGAGACTGAGCAGTTCTTC,CASGGRVETEQFF
-,TRBJ1-1,-,TRBV4-2,TGTACCAGCAGCCAAGAGTACGGAGAGGATTTTTGGACTGAAGTTTTCTTT,CTSSQEYGEDFWTEVFF
-,TRBJ2-7,-,TRBV7-9,TGTGCTAGCAGCTTGGGGTTCGAGCAGTGCTTC,CASSLGFEQCF
-,TRBJ2-1,-,TRBV4-1,TGCACCAGCAGCCAAGGTACGCGGGGGCAAGGGTTTTTCACCCCCACGGATGAGCAGCTCTTC,CTSSQGTRGQGFFTPTDEQLF
-,TRBJ2-7,-,TRBV11-1,TGTGCCAGCACCTCGAGAGTTTACGAGCAGTATTTC,CASTSRVYEQYF
-,TRBJ2-7,-,TRBV7-8,TGTACCAACAGCTTGGGCCTGGTGGAGGAGCAGTACTTC,CTNSLGLVEEQYF
many,TRBJ1-2,-,TRBV20-1,TGCAGTGCTCCACGACTGGGGGGTCCTAACTATGGCTACACCTTC,CSAPRLGGPNYGYTF
-,TRBJ1-2,-,TRBV6-5,TGTGCCAGCGTACCTGGATCCAACTATGGCTACGCCTTC,CASVPGSNYGYAF
-,TRBJ2-2,-,TRBV7-8,TGTGCCAGCAGCTTTCTTCCTGCGGTTAACACCAGGGAGCTGTTTTTT,CASSFLPAVNTRELFF
-,TRBJ2-3,TRBD2,TRBV4-2,TGTGCCAGCTGCCAAATGGCGCTTCTAGCGGGAGCGACAGATACGCATTATTTT,CASCQMALLAGATDTHYF
-,TRBJ2-1,-,TRBV11-1,TGTACCAGCAGTTTAACGGGGACAACCTACAATGAGCAGTTCTTC,CTSSLTGTTYNEQFF
-,TRBJ2-2,-,TRBV11-2,TGTGCCAACAGTTTAACATTAGGAGGGGCGAACACCGGGGAGCCGTTTTTT,CANSLTLGGANTGEPFF
-,TRBJ2-3,-,TRBV5-4,TGTGTCAGCAGCCCCGGGACCACACTTGATATGCAGTATTTT,CVSSPGTTLDMQYF
-,TRBJ2-1,TRBD2,TRBV11-2,TGTGCCAACAGCTTAGCCGGGCGATTCAGCGGGACCCTTTACAATGAGCAGTTCTTC,CANSLAGRFSGTLYNEQFF
many,TRBJ1-1,-,TRBV30,TGTGCCTGGAGAACTGGAACTGAAGCTTTCTTT,CAWRTGTEAFF